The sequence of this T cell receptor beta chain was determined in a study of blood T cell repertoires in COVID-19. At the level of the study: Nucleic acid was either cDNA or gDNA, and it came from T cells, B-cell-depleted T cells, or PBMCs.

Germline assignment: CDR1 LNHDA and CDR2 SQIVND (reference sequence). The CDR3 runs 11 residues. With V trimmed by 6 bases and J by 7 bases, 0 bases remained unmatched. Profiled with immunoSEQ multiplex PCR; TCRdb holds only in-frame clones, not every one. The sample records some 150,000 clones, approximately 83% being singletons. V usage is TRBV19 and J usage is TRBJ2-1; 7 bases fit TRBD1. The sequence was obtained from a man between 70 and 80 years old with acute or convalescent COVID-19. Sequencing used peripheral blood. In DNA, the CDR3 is TGTGCCAGTAGACAGGGGAATGAGCAGTTCTTC. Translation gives CASRQGNEQFF.